This T cell receptor beta chain was documented in a study of blood T cell repertoires in COVID-19. Study-wide context: The United States, Italy and Spain provided the acute and convalescent COVID-19 samples. T cells, B-cell-depleted T cells, or PBMCs supplied cDNA or gDNA.

CDR3 size: 15 residues. The germline CDR1 and CDR2 sequences are KGHSH and LQKENI. V was pared by 3 bases and J by 3 bases, with 2 bases of the junction left unmatched. In the authors' methods: Using reference gene primer amplification, nucleated cell counts were estimated. Assay used: immunoSEQ multiplex PCR; TCRdb lists only in-frame clones, some missing. V and J calls and clone size are given by that table; D and trimming were obtained from the DNA. The repertoire has tens of thousands of clones, about 77% of them found once; the top ten carry under 35%. This sequence joins TRBV18 and TRBJ2-3; TRBD2 aligns across 11 bases. Sequencing input: peripheral blood. This clonotype was sampled from a human donor in a cohort sampled during active COVID-19. The CDR3 spells CASSPGLAATDTQYF. Here the CDR3 DNA reads TGTGCCAGCTCACCGGGACTAGCGGCTACAGATACGCAGTATTTT.